A single sample is the source of the 21 T cell receptor beta chains below, sequenced in a study of T cell repertoires in cytomegalovirus infection. These receptors have no known antigen. TCRdb called the reads again in MiXCR, with one record for every CDR3 protein. The sample includes 200,000 to 250,000 distinct CDR3 sequences, approximately 38% of them seen just once. Sample: CD8+ T cells from cultured PBMCs, taken from culture after CMV antigen stimulation. These receptors were taken from a human donor in good health (CMV status not recorded). Some clones in this sample may be carry-over from other donors' samples.

This sequence joins TRBV7-6 and TRBJ1-5; maybe TRBD1 (5 bases). Germline V gives CDR1 SGHVS, CDR2 FNYEAQ. The V gene lost 5 bases and the J gene lost 4 bases, with 15 bases spanning the gap. There are 15 residues in the CDR3. In DNA, the CDR3 is TGTGCCAGCAGCCCAGGGTCCGGGGGGAATCAGCCCCAGCATTTT. Its translation: CASSPGSGGNQPQHF.

The genes are TRBV20-1 and TRBJ2-3; D may be TRBD1 or TRBD2 (6 bases each). Looked up from germline, CDR1 is DFQATT and CDR2 is SNEGSKA (reference sequence). V gave up 4 bases and J gave up 0 bases, with 20 bases separating them. This CDR3 is 17 amino acids long. CDR3 loop: CSATNGGGFLSTDTQYF. Here the CDR3 DNA reads TGCAGTGCTACTAACGGGGGCGGATTTCTTAGCACAGATACGCAGTATTTT.

This clonotype has a count of ten or more. This rearrangement joins TRBV12-3 or TRBV12-4 to TRBJ2-1; 9 nucleotides line up with TRBD2. CDR3 length: 16 amino acids. The V and J ends lost 8 bases and 7 bases, in that order; junction bases with no gene match: 15. DNA of the CDR3: TGTGCCAGCGCAAGAAGAGATAGCGGGAGTGGAAATGAGCAGTTCTTC. Encoded protein: CASARRDSGSGNEQFF.

The V and J genes are TRBV19 and TRBJ2-1; 9 bases are a match to TRBD2. V shed 5 bases and J 4 bases; nucleotides not matched to a gene: 18. This CDR3 contains 19 residues. Germline loops: CDR1 LNHDA, CDR2 SQIVND (reference sequence). CDR3 sequence reads: CASSFSPLPGLAAYNEQFF. CDR3 nucleotide sequence: TGTGCCAGTAGTTTCAGTCCTCTCCCGGGACTAGCAGCTTACAATGAGCAGTTCTTC.

This clonotype has a handful of counts. J is TRBJ2-1 and V is TRBV2, with 7 bases matching TRBD1. CDR3 size: 15 residues. Germline trimming cut 2 bases from V and 12 bases from J; bases unmatched to any gene: 13. Germline lookup yields CDR1 SNHLY and CDR2 FYNNEI. This chain's CDR3 is CASSEMGGTVLGQFF. CDR3 sequence (DNA): TGTGCCAGCAGTGAAATGGGTGGGACAGTGTTGGGGCAGTTCTTC.

The J gene is TRBJ1-4, the V gene TRBV10-3; no definite D call. In germline, CDR1 is ENHRY, CDR2 SYGVKD. The CDR3 consists of 16 residues. V was cut by 5 bases and J by 0 bases, with 13 bases left in between. In DNA, the CDR3 is TGTGCCATCAGTCCCGGCCTTACCTCAACTAATGAAAAACTGTTTTTT. Residues: CAISPGLTSTNEKLFF.

This rearrangement joins TRBV5-1 to TRBJ2-7; 7 bases align to TRBD1. Germline V CDR1 and CDR2: SGHRS, YFSETQ. This CDR3 region has 11 residues. V shed 6 bases, J shed 5 bases, and the junction held 2 bases outside the gene matches. CDR3 DNA sequence: TGCGCCAGCAACAGGGGCAACGAGCAGTACTTC. As protein: CASNRGNEQYF.

The chain carries TRBV7-6 and TRBJ1-1, with 12 bases that match TRBD1. Germline CDR1 SGHVS, CDR2 FNYEAQ. V was pared by 5 bases and J by 4 bases, with 5 bases of the junction left unmatched. The CDR3 covers 15 residues. The CDR3 region has the DNA TGTGCCAGCAGCCTTCCGGGACAGGGGGCCACTGAAGCTTTCTTT. Translation: CASSLPGQGATEAFF.

Only a few counts were recorded for this clonotype. The genes are TRBV11-2 and TRBJ2-1; TRBD2 aligns across 8 bases. There are 15 residues in the CDR3. Germline-derived CDR1 and CDR2 are SGHAT and FQNNGV. The trim removed 4 bases at V and 3 bases at J, leaving 5 bases unmatched. The CDR3 nucleotides read TGTGCCAGCAGCTCCCCAGCGGGAGACTACAATGAGCAGTTCTTC. Protein: CASSSPAGDYNEQFF.

This clonotype was picked up a small number of times. The rearrangement uses TRBV10-3 and TRBJ2-7; D may correspond to TRBD1 or TRBD2 (5 bases each). Germline CDR1 and CDR2: ENHRY and SYGVKD. The CDR3 extends over 14 amino acids. V lost 10 bases and J lost 1, with 17 bases in between. The CDR3 spells CATEGRDRSYEQYF. Written as DNA, the CDR3 is TGTGCCACCGAGGGCCGGGACCGATCCTACGAGCAGTACTTC.

This clonotype was observed a few times. The V gene is TRBV12-5, the J gene TRBJ2-7; no firm D call. The CDR3 spans 11 residues. V lost 0 bases and J lost 7, with 4 bases in between. The germline V gene has CDR1 LGHNT and CDR2 FRNRAP. CDR3: CASGLVGEQYF. The CDR3 coding sequence is TGTGCTAGTGGTTTGGTAGGGGAGCAGTACTTC. Full variable domain (rest looked up from reference TRBV12-5 and TRBJ2-7): DARVTQTPRHKVTEMGQEVTMRCQPILGHNTVFWYRQTMMQGLELLAYFRNRAPLDDSGMPKDRFSAEMPDATLATLKIQPSEPRDSAVYFCASGLVGEQYFGPGTRLTVT.

Ten or more counts support this clonotype. The chain links TRBV6-2 or TRBV6-3 to TRBJ2-1; D is unclear. V lost 7 bases and J 0 bases, leaving 7 bases between the germline ends. CDR1 is MNHEY, CDR2 SVGEGT, per germline. The CDR3 is 13 residues long. The DNA for the CDR3 is TGTGCCAGCATGTTTAGCTCCTACAATGAGCAGTTCTTC. As protein: CASMFSSYNEQFF.

There are a few counts of this clonotype. V usage is TRBV7-9 and J usage is TRBJ1-1; D is ambiguous. The CDR3 sequence is 13 residues long. Germline-derived CDR1 and CDR2 are SEHNR and FQNEAQ (reference sequence). The V end was cut by 5 bases, the J end by 3 bases, with 10 bases between. The CDR3 DNA reads TGTGCCAGCAGCCTGAGCTCGGACACTGAAGCTTTCTTT. It encodes CASSLSSDTEAFF.

This clonotype appeared a few times. The V gene is TRBV10-3, the J gene TRBJ2-1; 7 nucleotides align to TRBD2. The CDR3 loop spans 16 amino acids. Germline CDR1 reads ENHRY; CDR2 reads SYGVKD. Trimming removed 3 bases from V and 6 bases from J; junction bases left unmatched: 11. The CDR3 nucleotides read TGTGCCATCAGTGACTTGGGGGGGGACCCCTTCAATGAGCAGTTCTTC. Protein: CAISDLGGDPFNEQFF.

The V call is TRBV19, the J call TRBJ2-7, with 11 bases aligning to TRBD2. Germline CDR1 and CDR2: LNHDA and SQIVND (reference sequence). V shed 4 bases, J shed 5 bases, and the junction held 10 bases outside the gene matches. The length of the CDR3 is 16 residues. The CDR3 region is CASSKTSGKTPHEQYF. DNA of the CDR3: TGTGCCAGTAGTAAGACTAGCGGGAAAACACCCCACGAGCAGTACTTC.

The chain combines TRBV6-6 with TRBJ2-7, with 13 bases lining up with TRBD2. The CDR3 length is 15 residues. V was clipped by 5 bases and J by 2 bases; unmatched bases: 3. Germline loops: CDR1 MNHNY, CDR2 SVGAGI (reference sequence). The CDR3 DNA sequence: TGTGCCAGCAGTGAGGGACTAGCGGGAACCTACGAGCAGTACTTC. This codes for CASSEGLAGTYEQYF.

Only a few counts were recorded for this clonotype. J is TRBJ2-7 and V is TRBV9; 7 bases are shared with TRBD2. V lost 7 bases to trimming and J lost 5 bases; unmatched junction nucleotides: 15. The CDR3 sequence is 15 residues long. Germline V CDR1 and CDR2: SGDLS, YYNGEE. CDR3 sequence reads: CASGSAGVSQDEQYF. The CDR3 coding sequence is TGTGCCAGCGGGTCGGCGGGAGTATCTCAGGACGAGCAGTACTTC.

The CDR3 sequence: CAATSAGGPDTQYF. In DNA, the CDR3 is TGTGCCGCGACCTCTGCGGGAGGGCCAGATACGCAGTATTTT. The V and J genes are TRBV7-3 and TRBJ2-3; 9 bases are a match to TRBD2. Losses at the gene ends were 11 bases for V and 4 bases for J; bases not matched to a gene: 10. The CDR3 sequence is 14 residues long. Germline lookup yields CDR1 SGHTA and CDR2 FQGTGA.

This clonotype has just a few counts. CDR3 coding DNA: TGTGCCAGCACCTCCGGGACAACCGGCGAGCAGTACTTC. It translates to CASTSGTTGEQYF. V is TRBV28 and J is TRBJ2-7; the D gene is possibly TRBD1 (6 bases). Trimming took off 7 bases at V and 6 bases at J, with 16 bases between the two ends. Germline V gene data show CDR1 as MDHEN and CDR2 as SYDVKM. The CDR3 runs 13 residues.

This chain joins TRBV2 and TRBJ2-7; no clear D gene. The CDR3 length is 14 residues. Trimming left V 3 bases short and J 0 bases short, with 9 bases between. The germline gives CDR1 SNHLY, CDR2 FYNNEI. The CDR3 is CASSDSANSYEQYF. CDR3 DNA sequence: TGTGCCAGCAGTGACTCGGCCAACTCCTACGAGCAGTACTTC.

This clonotype was observed a few times. V and J are TRBV7-8 and TRBJ2-7, with 9 bases identical to TRBD2. This CDR3 has 16 residues. Germline V gene sequence: CDR1 SGHVS, CDR2 FQNEAQ. V lost 5 bases to trimming and J lost 3 bases; unmatched junction nucleotides: 11. The CDR3 region is CASSPTRLAVGYEQYF. The CDR3 DNA is TGTGCCAGCAGCCCCACCCGACTAGCGGTCGGCTACGAGCAGTACTTC.